This entry lists 30 T cell receptor beta chains sequenced from one sample in a study of blood T cell repertoires in COVID-19. TCRdb's copy holds only in-frame clones and misses some; the assay was immunoSEQ multiplex PCR. The table records approximately 260,000 clones, just under 90% of them present only once. The sequencing input was peripheral blood. The source of these receptors is a woman aged 40 to 50 with acute or convalescent COVID-19.

The chain links TRBV6-6 to TRBJ1-5; TRBD1 matches at 9 bases. The V gene's germline CDR1 is MNHNY and CDR2 SVGAGI (reference sequence). V trimming: 5 bases; J trimming: 9 bases; junction bases outside the gene matches: 5. This CDR3 is 13 amino acids long. The CDR3 protein is CASSGTGLGPQHF. DNA for the CDR3: TGTGCCAGCAGTGGGACAGGGCTCGGGCCCCAGCATTTT.

The chain has TRBV5-8 and TRBJ1-1, with TRBD1 matching 8 bases. Per the germline V gene, CDR1 is SGHTS and CDR2 is YDEGEE. The CDR3 has 12 amino acids. Germline trimming cut 7 bases from V and 3 bases from J; bases unmatched to any gene: 2. The CDR3 region has the DNA TGTGCCAGCCCACAGGGGGACACTGAAGCTTTCTTT. This sequence encodes CASPQGDTEAFF.

The CDR3 is CASSEGTGVNSPLHF. The DNA of the CDR3 is TGCGCCAGCAGTGAAGGGACAGGGGTCAATTCACCCCTCCACTTT. The rearrangement joins TRBV10-1 to TRBJ1-6, with 10 bases lining up with TRBD1. The length of the CDR3 is 15 residues. Germline CDR1 is WNHNN and CDR2 is SYGVQD (reference sequence). Trimming cost V 3 bases and J 7 bases; bases outside gene matches: 3.

The chain carries TRBV9 and TRBJ1-2; D is possibly TRBD1 (5 bases). The CDR3 consists of 17 residues. V lost 2 bases and J 1 base, leaving 18 bases between the germline ends. Germline CDR1 is SGDLS and CDR2 is YYNGEE. CDR3 nucleotide sequence: TGTGCCAGCAGCGTGAGTAGTGGGGGGACGATTAACTATGGCTACACCTTC. Its translation: CASSVSSGGTINYGYTF.

The sample holds a few counts of this clone. This chain links TRBV2 with TRBJ1-5, with no clear D. The germline V and J ends were trimmed by 1 base and 4 bases, with 8 bases remaining between them. CDR1 and CDR2 from the germline V gene are SNHLY and FYNNEI. This CDR3 has 14 amino acids. Written as DNA, the CDR3 is TGTGCCAGCAGTGAAGTGGCAGTTAATCAGCCCCAGCATTTT. As protein: CASSEVAVNQPQHF.

The chain employs TRBV30 and TRBJ1-5; D uncertain. CDR3 size: 15 residues. V was shortened by 0 bases and J by 0 bases, with 9 bases between the two germline ends. Germline assignment: CDR1 GTSNPN and CDR2 SVGIG (reference sequence). The DNA of the CDR3 is TGTGCCTGGAGTGTAGGCAGGTTTAGCAATCAGCCCCAGCATTTT. It yields the protein CAWSVGRFSNQPQHF.

V usage is TRBV9 and J usage is TRBJ2-1; tentative D call: TRBD2 (6 bases). Germline CDR1 and CDR2: SGDLS and YYNGEE. This CDR3 has 12 residues. V lost 9 bases and J lost 0, with 7 bases in between. The CDR3 DNA sequence: TGTGCCACCGGGAGCTCCTACAATGAGCAGTTCTTC. Residues: CATGSSYNEQFF.

The genes are TRBV11-2 and TRBJ1-4; TRBD1 aligns across 7 bases. CDR1 is SGHAT and CDR2 is FQNNGV in the germline V gene. Trimming at V came to 2 bases and at J to 10 bases, leaving 4 bases not matched to a gene. This CDR3 is built from 13 residues. The CDR3 reads CASSLSPGGKLFF. CDR3 DNA sequence: TGTGCCAGCAGCTTATCGCCAGGGGGAAAACTGTTTTTT.

V and J are TRBV4-1 and TRBJ2-5; D gene ambiguous. Germline CDR1 and CDR2: MGHRA and YSYEKL. The ends were cut back, 1 base at V and 0 bases at J, with 12 bases in the middle. The CDR3 has 16 amino acids. CDR3 loop: CASSQVWAQYQETQYF. The CDR3 DNA sequence: TGCGCCAGCAGCCAAGTGTGGGCGCAATACCAAGAGACCCAGTACTTC.

The chain recombines TRBV7-3 with TRBJ2-2; TRBD2 matches at 15 bases. This CDR3 is built from 16 residues. Germline V gene sequence: CDR1 SGHTA, CDR2 FQGTGA. V lost 2 bases and J lost 6; bases outside the gene matches: 1. CDR3 sequence: CASSLGTSGGPGELFF. CDR3 nucleotide sequence: TGTGCCAGCAGCTTAGGGACTAGCGGGGGGCCCGGGGAGCTGTTTTTT.

The V call is TRBV27, the J call TRBJ1-5; tentative D call: TRBD1 (5 bases). V gave up 5 bases and J gave up 7 bases, with 12 bases separating them. The CDR3 is 13 residues long. CDR1 MNHEY and CDR2 SMNVEV come from the germline V gene (reference sequence). Written as DNA, the CDR3 is TGTGCCAGCAGTCCAGGGTTGGGGCAGCCCCAGCATTTT. Encoded protein: CASSPGLGQPQHF.

The sample holds one count of this clone. V usage is TRBV19 and J usage is TRBJ1-3; D ambiguous. The CDR3 totals 14 residues. Trimming took off 2 bases at V and 1 base at J, with 6 bases between the two ends. Germline CDR1 is LNHDA and CDR2 is SQIVND (reference sequence). The CDR3 nucleotides are TGTGCCAGTAGTATACAGCGATCTGGAAACACCATATATTTT. Its translation: CASSIQRSGNTIYF.

The chain uses TRBV29-1 and TRBJ1-2; tentative D call: TRBD1 (6 bases). This CDR3 is built from 14 residues. Trimming removed 2 bases from V and 2 bases from J, with 12 bases in between. Germline V gene sequence: CDR1 SQVTM, CDR2 ANQGSEA. CDR3 region: CSVETPDSNYGYTF. For the CDR3, the DNA is TGCAGCGTTGAAACCCCGGACAGCAACTATGGCTACACCTTC.

This clone occurred once. The chain recombines TRBV19 with TRBJ1-2; TRBD1 might be the D (6 bases). V shed 5 bases and J shed 7 bases, with 17 bases lying between them. CDR1 LNHDA and CDR2 SQIVND come from the germline V gene (reference sequence). The CDR3 covers 14 residues. The CDR3 DNA is TGTGCCAGTAGTCCCACCGCGACAGGCGGTGGCTACACCTTC. Protein: CASSPTATGGGYTF.

This clone has a single count. The J gene is TRBJ1-3, the V gene TRBV7-9, with D tentatively TRBD1 (5 bases). Trimming removed 4 bases at V and 0 bases at J, with 10 bases between. The CDR3 covers 15 residues. Per the germline V gene, CDR1 is SEHNR and CDR2 is FQNEAQ (reference sequence). The CDR3 is CASSSAGYSGNTIYF. In DNA form, the CDR3 reads TGTGCCAGCAGCTCCGCAGGGTACTCTGGAAACACCATATATTTT.

The chain joins TRBV19 to TRBJ1-1, with D hard to call. This CDR3 is 16 amino acids long. Trimming left V 6 bases short and J 5 bases short, with 22 bases between. CDR1 and CDR2 (germline): LNHDA, SQIVND (reference sequence). The CDR3 region is CASRIRFFGEGTEAFF. In nucleotides, the CDR3 is TGTGCCAGTAGAATCAGGTTCTTCGGGGAAGGGACTGAAGCTTTCTTT.

The chain is built from TRBV2 and TRBJ1-5, with D uncertain. Trimming took off 4 bases at V and 0 bases at J, with 10 bases between the two ends. Germline CDR1 SNHLY, CDR2 FYNNEI. This CDR3 contains 15 residues. CDR3 DNA: TGTGCCAGCAGTGGCCAGGCAAATAGCAATCAGCCCCAGCATTTT. Amino acids: CASSGQANSNQPQHF.

The chain links TRBV3-1 (or the pseudogene TRBV3-2) to TRBJ1-1; maybe TRBD1 (6 bases). The germline V and J ends were trimmed by 10 bases and 5 bases, with 20 bases remaining between them. Looked up from germline, CDR1 is LGHDT and CDR2 is YNNKEL (reference sequence). The length of the CDR3 is 14 residues. The CDR3 loop is CAISNRDQITEAFF. CDR3 coding DNA: TGTGCCATTTCTAACAGGGATCAGATTACTGAAGCTTTCTTT.

V usage is TRBV19 and J usage is TRBJ2-5; 9 bases align to TRBD1. CDR1 is LNHDA and CDR2 is SQIVND in the germline V gene (reference sequence). Trimming removed 5 bases from V and 2 bases from J; junction bases left unmatched: 6. CDR3 length equals 15 residues. The CDR3 loop is CASSGQGSLQETQYF. CDR3 DNA sequence: TGTGCCAGTAGTGGACAGGGGAGTTTACAAGAGACCCAGTACTTC.

Turning to this clone: This same CDR3 is encoded by further DNA sequences in the sample. The V gene is TRBV5-5, the J gene TRBJ1-3; TRBD1 is a possible D gene (5 bases). The V end was cut by 4 bases, the J end by 1 base, with 12 bases between. This CDR3 comprises 15 residues. Germline V lookup: CDR1 SGHKS, CDR2 YYEKEE (reference sequence). CDR3 sequence reads: CASSVRQGSGNTIYF. As DNA, the CDR3 is TGTGCCAGCAGCGTCCGGCAGGGTTCTGGAAACACCATATATTTT.

This clone appeared a single time. The chain has TRBV27 and TRBJ1-4; tentative D call: TRBD1 (5 bases). CDR3 length: 15 residues. Deletions cut 5 bases from V and 4 bases from J, with 14 bases between. CDR1 is MNHEY and CDR2 is SMNVEV in the germline V gene (reference sequence). The DNA of the CDR3 is TGTGCCAGCAGTGAGACCTCAGGGTATAATGAAAAACTGTTTTTT. It encodes CASSETSGYNEKLFF.

CDR3 nucleotides: TGTGCCAGCAGCCAAGCCCGTTCGGGGGTCTCTGGAAACACCATATATTTT. Its protein is CASSQARSGVSGNTIYF. J is TRBJ1-3 and V is TRBV3-1 (or the pseudogene TRBV3-2); D may be TRBD1 (5 bases). Germline V gives CDR1 LGHDT, CDR2 YNNKEL (reference sequence). CDR3 length equals 17 residues. V was shortened by 1 base and J by 0 bases, with 13 bases between the two germline ends.

The rearrangement joins TRBV3-1 (or the pseudogene TRBV3-2) to TRBJ1-1, with TRBD1 matching over 11 bases. V lost 7 bases and J lost 4; bases outside the gene matches: 2. CDR3 length: 13 residues. The germline V gene encodes CDR1 LGHDT and CDR2 YNNKEL (reference sequence). CDR3 residues: CASKGQGGTEAFF. Written as DNA, the CDR3 is TGTGCCAGCAAGGGACAGGGGGGCACTGAAGCTTTCTTT.

The rearrangement links TRBV19 to TRBJ1-2; 9 bases fit TRBD1. V trimming: 0 bases; J trimming: 6 bases; junction bases outside the gene matches: 5. The length of the CDR3 is 15 residues. From germline, CDR1 is LNHDA and CDR2 SQIVND (reference sequence). The DNA of the CDR3 is TGTGCCAGTAGTATAGAGGGACAGGGATGGGATGGCTACACCTTC. Protein sequence: CASSIEGQGWDGYTF. The full variable domain, with the rest looked up from reference TRBV19 and TRBJ1-2, is DGGITQSPKYLFRKEGQNVTLSCEQNLNHDAMYWYRQDPGQGLRLIYYSQIVNDFQKGDIAEGYSVSREKKESFPLTVTSAQKNPTAFYLCASSIEGQGWDGYTFGSGTRLTVV.

The rearrangement links TRBV27 to TRBJ1-5; D is perhaps TRBD1 (5 bases). V dropped 10 bases and J dropped 1 base, with 17 bases sitting between them. CDR3 length: 15 residues. In germline, CDR1 is MNHEY, CDR2 SMNVEV (reference sequence). Written as DNA, the CDR3 is TGTGCCACCAAGTCGCGGGGGGTGAGCAATCAGCCCCAGCATTTT. Protein product: CATKSRGVSNQPQHF.

The gene calls are TRBV27 and TRBJ2-3, with 9 bases aligning to TRBD2. V lost 2 bases, J lost 3 bases, and 24 bases stayed unmatched. The CDR3 has 22 residues. CDR1 is MNHEY and CDR2 is SMNVEV in the germline V gene (reference sequence). The CDR3 region is CASSLVVLGSQKAGGGTDTQYF. The CDR3 DNA is TGTGCCAGCAGTTTAGTAGTCCTCGGGAGCCAGAAAGCGGGGGGCGGGACAGATACGCAGTATTTT.

This clone is a singleton in its sample. V and J are TRBV12-5 and TRBJ1-3; 7 nucleotides line up with TRBD1. The CDR3 runs 15 residues. Germline V gene sequence: CDR1 LGHNT, CDR2 FRNRAP. The J segment lost 1 base and the V segment lost 6 bases, leaving 6 bases of the junction unmatched. CDR3 region: CASGPDRASGNTIYF. As DNA, the CDR3 is TGTGCTAGTGGCCCCGACAGGGCTTCTGGAAACACCATATATTTT.

The chain carries TRBV7-8 and TRBJ1-4, with D tentatively TRBD1 (5 bases). V dropped 4 bases and J dropped 8 bases, with 5 bases sitting between them. CDR3 length equals 11 residues. Looked up from germline, CDR1 is SGHVS and CDR2 is FQNEAQ. The CDR3: CASSWGEKLFF. The CDR3 DNA reads TGTGCCAGCAGCTGGGGCGAAAAACTGTTTTTT.

The chain uses TRBV7-2 and TRBJ1-2, with no clear D. CDR1 and CDR2 from the germline V gene are SGHTA and FQGNSA. The CDR3 covers 14 residues. Trimming cost V 2 bases and J 0 bases, with 7 bases left between them. The CDR3 here is CASSLIGANYGYTF. In DNA form, the CDR3 reads TGTGCCAGCAGCTTAATCGGAGCTAACTATGGCTACACCTTC.

V is TRBV10-3 and J is TRBJ1-2, with a tentative D call TRBD1 (6 bases). CDR1 and CDR2 from the germline V gene are ENHRY and SYGVKD. The CDR3 is made up of 16 amino acids. Trimming took off 7 bases at V and 7 bases at J, with 25 bases between the two ends. CDR3 DNA: TGTGCCATCACCCCCGACAGGTCTGTCTCGAAGGGTGGCTACACCTTC. Residues: CAITPDRSVSKGGYTF.